These 32 T cell receptor beta chains were sequenced from one sample in a study of CD8 T cells in Susac syndrome. cDNA came from approximately 0.5 to 1 ug RNA primed by random hexamers. TCRdb reanalysed the immunoSEQ multiplex PCR reads using MiXCR and keeps one entry per CDR3 protein. The sample includes around 170,000 distinct CDR3 sequences, around 90% seen only once; the top ten take more than 0.07%. Sequences were obtained from CD4+ T cells from PBMCs. The receptors stem from a human donor in good health.

This chain's CDR3 is CASSLFGREAFF. The CDR3 DNA sequence: TGTGCCAGCAGCTTATTCGGACGGGAAGCTTTCTTT. This chain connects TRBV7-2 to TRBJ1-1, with D hard to call. V was shortened by 2 bases and J by 8 bases, with 9 bases between the two germline ends. Germline lookup yields CDR1 SGHTA and CDR2 FQGNSA. This CDR3 contains 12 residues. Combining the CDR3 with reference TRBV7-2 and TRBJ1-1 gives the whole variable domain GAGVSQSPSNKVTEKGKDVELRCDPISGHTALYWYRQSLGQGLEFLIYFQGNSAPDKSGLPSDRFSAERTGGSVSTLTIQRTQQEDSAVYLCASSLFGREAFFGQGTRLTVV.

J is TRBJ2-3 and V is TRBV5-1; 7 bases are a match to TRBD2. In germline, CDR1 is SGHRS, CDR2 YFSETQ. Germline trimming cut 4 bases from V and 0 bases from J; bases unmatched to any gene: 5. The length of the CDR3 is 15 residues. The CDR3 protein is CASSGSGDSTDTQYF. The CDR3 nucleotides are TGCGCCAGCAGCGGCAGCGGGGATAGCACAGATACGCAGTATTTT. The entire variable domain, with the rest obtained from reference TRBV5-1 and TRBJ2-3, is as follows: KAGVTQTPRYLIKTRGQQVTLSCSPISGHRSVSWYQQTPGQGLQFLFEYFSETQRNKGNFPGRFSGRQFSNSRSEMNVSTLELGDSALYLCASSGSGDSTDTQYFGPGTRLTVL.

This chain uses TRBV19 with TRBJ1-1; 9 bases are shared with TRBD1. The J segment lost 4 bases and the V segment lost 6 bases, leaving 3 bases of the junction unmatched. CDR3 size: 13 residues. Germline values: CDR1 LNHDA, CDR2 SQIVND (reference sequence). In nucleotides, the CDR3 is TGTGCCAGTAGCCTGGACAGGGGCACTGAAGCTTTCTTT. This codes for CASSLDRGTEAFF.

The CDR3 nucleotides are TGCAGTGCTAGCCAGAGCAACACCCACGAGCAGTACTTC. Translated, it gives CSASQSNTHEQYF. This rearrangement joins TRBV20-1 to TRBJ2-7; D remains unclear. Germline values: CDR1 DFQATT, CDR2 SNEGSKA (reference sequence). Deletions cut 3 bases from V and 5 bases from J, with 14 bases between. CDR3 length: 13 residues.

V gene TRBV4-3 combines with J gene TRBJ2-7; 8 nucleotides match TRBD1. The V gene's germline CDR1 is LGHNA and CDR2 YSLEER. CDR3 size: 14 residues. The J segment lost 4 bases and the V segment lost 1 base, leaving 3 bases of the junction unmatched. CDR3 bases: TGCGCCAGCAGCCAAGGCAGGGGGCTTTACGAGCAGTACTTC. This codes for CASSQGRGLYEQYF.

The chain carries TRBV28 and TRBJ1-2, with D possibly matching TRBD1 (6 bases). V dropped 8 bases and J dropped 6 bases, with 19 bases sitting between them. The length of the CDR3 is 14 residues. Germline loops: CDR1 MDHEN, CDR2 SYDVKM. This CDR3 is CASLSRGRTNGYTF. The CDR3 DNA sequence: TGTGCCAGCCTAAGCAGGGGCCGGACGAATGGCTACACCTTC.

The chain combines TRBV7-3 with TRBJ2-2; D gene uncertain. The germline V and J ends were trimmed by 1 base and 6 bases, with 6 bases remaining between them. The CDR3 is 13 amino acids. Germline loops: CDR1 SGHTA, CDR2 FQGTGA. Here the CDR3 reads CASSLKSAGELFF. In DNA, the CDR3 is TGTGCCAGCAGCTTAAAGTCCGCCGGGGAGCTGTTTTTT.

The rearrangement uses TRBV5-4 and TRBJ1-2; 11 bases map to TRBD1. The J segment lost 4 bases and the V segment lost 5 bases, leaving 7 bases of the junction unmatched. The CDR3 contains 15 residues. Looked up from germline, CDR1 is SGHNT and CDR2 is YYREEE (reference sequence). CDR3 sequence reads: CASRRTGGKSYGYTF. For the CDR3, the DNA is TGTGCCAGCAGACGGACAGGGGGCAAGAGCTATGGCTACACCTTC.

The CDR3 reads CSVEMSTEAFF. CDR3 bases: TGCAGCGTTGAAATGAGCACTGAAGCTTTCTTT. This chain joins TRBV29-1 and TRBJ1-1; D is unclear. Trimming stripped 2 bases from V and 4 bases from J, with 5 bases between. CDR3 length: 11 residues. CDR1 is SQVTM, CDR2 ANQGSEA, per germline.

The CDR3 bases are TGTGCCAGCTCACCAACAGGGAGGGATCAGCCCCAGCATTTT. It yields the protein CASSPTGRDQPQHF. V usage is TRBV18 and J usage is TRBJ1-5; a possible D gene is TRBD1 (6 bases). V lost 2 bases to trimming and J lost 5 bases, with 10 bases between them. The germline V gene has CDR1 KGHSH and CDR2 LQKENI. The CDR3 sequence is 14 residues long.

The CDR3: CASSVPSGQGGGYTF. CDR3 in DNA: TGTGCCAGCAGTGTTCCCTCCGGACAGGGAGGGGGCTACACCTTC. J is TRBJ1-2 and V is TRBV2, with 8 bases fitting TRBD1. The CDR3 consists of 15 residues. The ends lost 4 bases at V and 8 bases at J; junction bases unmatched: 12. Germline V gene sequence: CDR1 SNHLY, CDR2 FYNNEI.

The CDR3 coding sequence is TGCGCCAGCAGCGGCAGGGGTCCAGAGACCCAGTACTTC. Its protein is CASSGRGPETQYF. The chain employs TRBV10-2 and TRBJ2-5, with a possible D match to TRBD1 (6 bases). Germline loops: CDR1 WSHSY, CDR2 SAAADI. There are 13 residues in the CDR3. Trimming took 6 bases from V and 4 from J, leaving 12 bases between them.

V is TRBV20-1 and J is TRBJ2-3, with 10 bases fitting TRBD2. The length of the CDR3 is 15 residues. CDR1 and CDR2 from the germline V gene are DFQATT and SNEGSKA (reference sequence). V trimming: 5 bases; J trimming: 2 bases; junction bases outside the gene matches: 7. The CDR3 loop is CSAPGTSAYTDTQYF. The CDR3 DNA reads TGCAGTGCTCCAGGGACTAGCGCCTACACAGATACGCAGTATTTT.

The chain has TRBV29-1 and TRBJ1-5; the D gene is possibly TRBD1 (5 bases). CDR1 SQVTM and CDR2 ANQGSEA come from the germline V gene. The CDR3 is made up of 13 amino acids. Trimming took 4 bases from V and 3 from J, leaving 10 bases between them. CDR3 DNA sequence: TGCAGCGTTGGTGGGACCTACAATCAGCCCCAGCATTTT. Its translation: CSVGGTYNQPQHF.

V is TRBV20-1 and J is TRBJ2-3; 10 positions agree with TRBD1. The CDR3 extends over 14 amino acids. Germline trimming cut 3 bases from V and 4 bases from J; bases unmatched to any gene: 4. CDR1 is DFQATT and CDR2 is SNEGSKA in the germline V gene (reference sequence). Here the CDR3 DNA reads TGCAGTGCTAGGCGGGGACAGGGGCCAGATACGCAGTATTTT. It codes for CSARRGQGPDTQYF.

This chain joins TRBV20-1 and TRBJ2-2; D is undetermined. The CDR3 has 14 amino acids. Trimming took off 8 bases at V and 2 bases at J, with 15 bases between the two ends. Looked up from germline, CDR1 is DFQATT and CDR2 is SNEGSKA (reference sequence). The CDR3 is CSLRPTRNTGELFF. Written as DNA, the CDR3 is TGCAGTCTCAGACCCACCCGTAACACCGGGGAGCTGTTTTTT.

This clonotype was seen once. J is TRBJ2-7 and V is TRBV20-1, with 7 nucleotides matching TRBD2. There are 12 residues in the CDR3. V lost 3 bases to trimming and J lost 6 bases; unmatched junction nucleotides: 5. Germline-derived CDR1 and CDR2 are DFQATT and SNEGSKA (reference sequence). This CDR3 reads CSASSSGGEQYF. The DNA for the CDR3 is TGCAGTGCTAGTTCATCGGGGGGCGAGCAGTACTTC.

The chain joins TRBV18 to TRBJ1-2, with D uncertain. This CDR3 is 14 amino acids long. Per germline, CDR1 KGHSH and CDR2 LQKENI. Trimming removed 1 base at V and 4 bases at J, with 10 bases between. Here the CDR3 reads CASSPRTEGYGYTF. The CDR3 nucleotides are TGTGCCAGCTCACCACGAACAGAAGGCTATGGCTACACCTTC.

The chain has TRBV3-1 and TRBJ1-1; TRBD1 is a possible D gene (6 bases). CDR1 LGHDT and CDR2 YNNKEL come from the germline V gene (reference sequence). The CDR3 totals 16 residues. V was cut by 4 bases and J by 1 base, with 16 bases left in between. The CDR3 sequence is CASSRDRFAQNTEAFF. Here the CDR3 DNA reads TGTGCCAGCAGCCGTGACAGGTTTGCACAGAACACTGAAGCTTTCTTT.

The chain is built from TRBV21-1 and TRBJ2-5; TRBD1, the D gene given by the table, was not confirmed from the DNA. TRBV21-1 is tagged as a pseudogene. The CDR3 covers 18 residues. The CDR3 nucleotides are TGTGCCAGCAGCGAGGGGGGCAGGGGGCTAAATCGGCAAGAGACCCAGTACTTC. Translation: CASSEGGRGLNRQETQYF.

This clonotype has just one count. The V gene is TRBV7-8, the J gene TRBJ1-2, with a possible D match to TRBD1 (5 bases). Looked up from germline, CDR1 is SGHVS and CDR2 is FQNEAQ. The CDR3 contains 16 residues. Trimming took 1 base from V and 0 from J, leaving 12 bases between them. This CDR3 reads CASSLEWAGTNYGYTF. In nucleotides, the CDR3 is TGTGCCAGCAGCTTAGAGTGGGCAGGGACTAACTATGGCTACACCTTC.

J is TRBJ1-2 and V is TRBV29-1, with TRBD1 matching over 10 bases. CDR1 is SQVTM and CDR2 is ANQGSEA in the germline V gene. V lost 7 bases to trimming and J lost 2 bases; unmatched junction nucleotides: 7. The CDR3 consists of 14 residues. The chain's CDR3 is CSASTGGWNYGYTF. The CDR3 DNA is TGCAGCGCCTCGACAGGGGGCTGGAACTATGGCTACACCTTC.

The V and J genes are TRBV6-2 or TRBV6-3 and TRBJ1-6, with D possibly being TRBD1 (5 bases). Germline-derived CDR1 and CDR2 are MNHEY and SVGEGT. This CDR3 contains 14 residues. V dropped 2 bases and J dropped 14 bases, with 16 bases sitting between them. The CDR3 region has the DNA TGTGCCAGCAGTTACAAGGGGACGGCTACCACCCTCCACTTT. Residues: CASSYKGTATTLHF.

The V and J genes are TRBV7-2 and TRBJ2-3; either TRBD1 or TRBD2 may supply D (5 bases each). This CDR3 is 14 amino acids long. The V and J ends lost 5 bases and 6 bases respectively, with 15 bases between them. Looked up from germline, CDR1 is SGHTA and CDR2 is FQGNSA. DNA for the CDR3: TGTGCCAGCAGCCCGGGACCCGAACAGGATACGCAGTATTTT. This encodes CASSPGPEQDTQYF.

Written as DNA, the CDR3 is TGCGCCAGCAGCCAGGCTAGCACAGATACGCAGTATTTT. The encoded protein is CASSQASTDTQYF. The chain has TRBV4-3 and TRBJ2-3; D not certain. There are 13 residues in the CDR3. Germline V gene data show CDR1 as LGHNA and CDR2 as YSLEER. Deletions cut 3 bases from V and 0 bases from J, with 4 bases between.

For this clonotype: An end of the junction differs from the germline gene, which may be a read error. The chain recombines TRBV23-1 with TRBJ2-4, with D perhaps matching TRBD1 or TRBD2 (5 bases each). TRBV23-1 is an open reading frame, and its role is uncertain. This CDR3 contains 13 residues. CDR3 sequence (DNA): TGCGCCAGCAGTCAATCGGGGGAGAGGGAACCCAGCTTC. Protein: CASSQSGEREPSF.

This chain uses TRBV7-2 with TRBJ1-5; unclear D gene. The CDR3 contains 13 residues. The germline gives CDR1 SGHTA, CDR2 FQGNSA. With 2 bases removed from V and 5 bases from J, the gap between germline ends came to 7 bases. The CDR3: CASSLLVDQPQHF. In DNA, the CDR3 is TGTGCCAGCAGCTTACTCGTGGATCAGCCCCAGCATTTT. The full variable domain, its missing parts supplied by reference TRBV7-2 and TRBJ1-5, is GAGVSQSPSNKVTEKGKDVELRCDPISGHTALYWYRQSLGQGLEFLIYFQGNSAPDKSGLPSDRFSAERTGGSVSTLTIQRTQQEDSAVYLCASSLLVDQPQHFGDGTRLSIL.

This chain links TRBV5-1 with TRBJ2-2; TRBD1 might be the D (5 bases). Trimming shortened V by 6 bases and J by 2 bases, and 11 bases separated the two germline ends. The CDR3 contains 14 residues. The V gene's germline CDR1 is SGHRS and CDR2 YFSETQ. The chain's CDR3 is CASIGAPNTGELFF. The CDR3 DNA follows: TGCGCCAGCATTGGGGCGCCTAACACCGGGGAGCTGTTTTTT.

This clonotype was observed once. The rearrangement uses TRBV7-8 and TRBJ2-7, with D maybe TRBD1 (6 bases). Germline CDR1 is SGHVS and CDR2 is FQNEAQ. The V and J ends lost 1 base and 7 bases respectively, with 11 bases between them. The length of the CDR3 is 13 residues. The CDR3 DNA reads TGTGCCAGCAGCTTAGAGGTTCAGGGGGAGCAGTACTTC. Amino acids: CASSLEVQGEQYF.

The V call is TRBV7-8, the J call TRBJ2-1; possibly TRBD2 for D (6 bases). Germline V gives CDR1 SGHVS, CDR2 FQNEAQ. Trimming pared 6 bases from V and 5 bases from J, leaving 11 bases between. This CDR3 has 13 residues. The CDR3 protein is CASRAWEDNEQFF. The CDR3 nucleotides are TGTGCCAGCAGGGCCTGGGAGGACAATGAGCAGTTCTTC.

The rearrangement links TRBV23-1 to TRBJ2-1; 10 nucleotides match TRBD2. TRBV23-1 is reported as an ORF; its role is uncertain. V was clipped by 2 bases and J by 4 bases; unmatched bases: 8. The CDR3 is 17 amino acids. This chain's CDR3 is CASSQRQREGLYNEQFF. CDR3 DNA sequence: TGCGCCAGCAGTCAACGCCAGCGGGAGGGTCTATACAATGAGCAGTTCTTC.

This rearrangement joins TRBV28 to TRBJ2-4; D is perhaps TRBD1 (6 bases). CDR1 and CDR2 from the germline V gene are MDHEN and SYDVKM. The CDR3 is 14 residues long. V was shortened by 8 bases and J by 0 bases, with 11 bases between the two germline ends. The CDR3, as DNA: TGTGCCAGCGGGACACCCCTAGCCAAAAACATTCAGTACTTC. Residues: CASGTPLAKNIQYF.